One and the same sample provided the 24 T cell receptor beta chains below, sequenced in a study of blood T cell repertoires in COVID-19. Method: immunoSEQ multiplex PCR; TCRdb's copy keeps in-frame clones and lacks some. The data show 60,000 to 75,000 clones, around 85% seen once. The sequenced sample was peripheral blood. All receptors derive from a woman in her seventies with acute or convalescent COVID-19.

The count of this clone is one. The chain carries TRBV7-2 and TRBJ1-1; D is uncertain. The ends were cut back, 5 bases at V and 4 bases at J, with 17 bases in the middle. Germline V gives CDR1 SGHTA, CDR2 FQGNSA. The length of the CDR3 is 15 residues. The CDR3 loop reads CASSVMQSGSTEAFF. The CDR3 nucleotides are TGTGCCAGCAGCGTTATGCAATCCGGGAGCACTGAAGCTTTCTTT.

This clone was seen once. The CDR3 DNA follows: TGTGCCAGCAGCCCCAGCGAGGGACTCATATACAATGAGCAGTTCTTC. It codes for CASSPSEGLIYNEQFF. V gene TRBV14 combines with J gene TRBJ2-1, with a weak D call TRBD2 (6 bases). CDR3 length: 16 residues. The germline CDR1 and CDR2 sequences are SGHDN and FVKESK. V dropped 4 bases and J dropped 4 bases, with 17 bases sitting between them.

V gene TRBV12-3 or TRBV12-4 combines with J gene TRBJ1-1; TRBD1 is a possible D gene (6 bases). V was trimmed by 6 bases and J by 6 bases, leaving 8 bases between them. The CDR3 runs to 11 residues. This CDR3 reads CASRNRAEAFF. The CDR3 DNA reads TGTGCCAGCAGGAACAGGGCTGAAGCTTTCTTT.

The chain joins TRBV29-1 to TRBJ2-2, with TRBD1 matching 8 bases. In germline, CDR1 is SQVTM, CDR2 ANQGSEA. V lost 6 bases and J lost 4; bases outside the gene matches: 4. The CDR3 consists of 13 residues. CDR3 residues: CSVGQGLTGELFF. The CDR3 DNA is TGCAGCGTCGGACAGGGCCTCACCGGGGAGCTGTTTTTT.

The chain employs TRBV5-1 and TRBJ1-1; 7 bases line up with TRBD1. Germline V gene lookup returns CDR1 SGHRS and CDR2 YFSETQ. J lost 3 bases, V lost 5 bases, and 4 bases had no gene match. CDR3 length equals 13 residues. CDR3 coding DNA: TGCGCCAGCAGTCATACAGGGGACACTGAAGCTTTCTTT. Its protein is CASSHTGDTEAFF.

This clone was observed a handful of times. The CDR3 DNA reads as TGTGCCAGCAGCTTAGCACAGGGGTACGAGCAGTACTTC. Its protein product is CASSLAQGYEQYF. V usage is TRBV7-9 and J usage is TRBJ2-7, with TRBD1 matching 7 bases. Germline assignment: CDR1 SEHNR and CDR2 FQNEAQ (reference sequence). V gave up 0 bases and J gave up 4 bases; unmatched junction bases: 0. This CDR3 has 13 residues. The full variable domain, completed using reference TRBV7-9 and TRBJ2-7, is DTGVSQNPRHKITKRGQNVTFRCDPISEHNRLYWYRQTLGQGPEFLTYFQNEAQLEKSRLLSDRFSAERPKGSFSTLEIQRTEQGDSAMYLCASSLAQGYEQYFGPGTRLTVT.

This clone was found a few times. The chain couples TRBV10-2 to TRBJ1-2; 10 bases are shared with TRBD1. The V gene end was trimmed by 6 bases and the J gene end by 5 bases; junction bases not matched to a gene: 9. Germline V gene data show CDR1 as WSHSY and CDR2 as SAAADI. There are 15 residues in the CDR3. DNA of the CDR3: TGCGCCAGCAGCCTGGACAGGGGGTCGCCTTATGGCTACACCTTC. Its protein is CASSLDRGSPYGYTF.

The chain joins TRBV29-1 to TRBJ1-2, with TRBD1 identical over 8 bases. The length of the CDR3 is 12 residues. Germline CDR1 is SQVTM and CDR2 is ANQGSEA. J was trimmed by 4 bases and V by 7 bases; bases with no gene match: 5. The CDR3 protein is CSGGDRSYGYTF. The CDR3 DNA reads TGCAGCGGGGGGGACAGGAGCTATGGCTACACCTTC.

The rearrangement links TRBV2 to TRBJ2-2; 11 bases map to TRBD1. Per the germline V gene, CDR1 is SNHLY and CDR2 is FYNNEI. The CDR3 spans 13 residues. V dropped 6 bases and J dropped 7; count of bases not matched to a gene: 1. CDR3 DNA sequence: TGTGCCAGCAGGGGGACAGGGGGCGGGGAGCTGTTTTTT. This encodes CASRGTGGGELFF.

This CDR3 is CAWIPRGGYGYTF. The CDR3 DNA reads as TGTGCCTGGATTCCCCGGGGGGGATATGGCTACACCTTC. The chain uses TRBV30 and TRBJ1-2; weak D call: TRBD1 (5 bases). The germline V gene has CDR1 GTSNPN and CDR2 SVGIG (reference sequence). The CDR3 loop spans 13 amino acids. V lost 4 bases to trimming and J lost 5 bases, with 14 bases between them.

This clone was seen a few times. The rearrangement links TRBV11-2 to TRBJ2-2; TRBD1 is a possible D gene (5 bases). Trimming removed 3 bases at V and 4 bases at J, with 6 bases between. This CDR3 has 13 residues. Looked up from germline, CDR1 is SGHAT and CDR2 is FQNNGV. In nucleotides, the CDR3 is TGTGCCAGCAGCTTTAGGGGCACCGGGGAGCTGTTTTTT. Its translation: CASSFRGTGELFF.

The rearrangement uses TRBV6-5 and TRBJ2-1; 7 nucleotides align to TRBD2. The germline gives CDR1 MNHEY, CDR2 SVGAGI. This CDR3 is 15 amino acids long. Trimming removed 2 bases from V and 3 bases from J; junction bases left unmatched: 4. The CDR3 loop is CASSYRRGNYNEQFF. CDR3 coding DNA: TGTGCCAGCAGTTACAGGCGGGGGAACTACAATGAGCAGTTCTTC.

The rearrangement joins TRBV6-2 or TRBV6-3 to TRBJ2-7; tentatively, D is TRBD1 (5 bases). The ends were cut back, 0 bases at V and 0 bases at J, with 9 bases in the middle. Looked up from germline, CDR1 is MNHEY and CDR2 is SVGEGT. This CDR3 spans 15 amino acids. CDR3 residues: CASSYSSDSSYEQYF. CDR3 DNA: TGTGCCAGCAGTTACTCGAGTGACAGCTCCTACGAGCAGTACTTC.

V is TRBV6-1 and J is TRBJ1-4; TRBD1 might be the D (5 bases). Trimming cost V 2 bases and J 4 bases, with 14 bases left between them. There are 16 residues in the CDR3. Germline CDR1 is MNHNS and CDR2 is SASEGT. CDR3 nucleotides: TGTGCCAGCAGTGAAAGATACAGGAATTATAATGAAAAACTGTTTTTT. It codes for CASSERYRNYNEKLFF.

V usage is TRBV5-1 and J usage is TRBJ2-7, with a possible D match to TRBD2 (5 bases). CDR3 length: 14 residues. The V gene lost 2 bases and the J gene lost 0 bases, with 9 bases spanning the gap. CDR1 is SGHRS and CDR2 is YFSETQ in the germline V gene. The DNA for the CDR3 is TGCGCCAGCAGCTTAGCGGTCAGCTCCTACGAGCAGTACTTC. Its protein product is CASSLAVSSYEQYF.

V is TRBV7-9 and J is TRBJ2-5; 11 bases are shared with TRBD2. V dropped 1 base and J dropped 5; count of bases not matched to a gene: 3. CDR1 SEHNR and CDR2 FQNEAQ come from the germline V gene (reference sequence). The CDR3 length is 15 residues. CDR3 residues: CASSLGLAGKETQYF. The CDR3 DNA is TGTGCCAGCAGCTTAGGACTAGCGGGGAAGGAGACCCAGTACTTC.

This clone has a single count. The chain employs TRBV7-9 and TRBJ2-5, with TRBD2 matching over 8 bases. With 3 bases clipped from V and 5 bases from J, the junction kept 8 bases outside the gene matches. CDR3 length: 15 residues. Germline V gene sequence: CDR1 SEHNR, CDR2 FQNEAQ (reference sequence). The CDR3, as DNA: TGTGCCAGCAGCTTTGCGGGGGGATATGAGGAGACCCAGTACTTC. Protein product: CASSFAGGYEETQYF.

The genes are TRBV5-1 and TRBJ2-1, with TRBD1 identical over 7 bases. Germline V gene data show CDR1 as SGHRS and CDR2 as YFSETQ. The J segment lost 3 bases and the V segment lost 0 bases, leaving 3 bases of the junction unmatched. The CDR3 contains 15 residues. The CDR3 spells CASSLDGQDYNEQFF. For the CDR3, the DNA is TGCGCCAGCAGCTTGGACGGACAGGACTACAATGAGCAGTTCTTC. Based on the CDR3 plus reference TRBV5-1 and TRBJ2-1, the full variable domain is KAGVTQTPRYLIKTRGQQVTLSCSPISGHRSVSWYQQTPGQGLQFLFEYFSETQRNKGNFPGRFSGRQFSNSRSEMNVSTLELGDSALYLCASSLDGQDYNEQFFGPGTRLTVL.

The chain recombines TRBV30 with TRBJ1-5, with D perhaps TRBD1 (6 bases). Per the germline V gene, CDR1 is GTSNPN and CDR2 is SVGIG (reference sequence). The ends were cut back, 1 base at V and 2 bases at J, with 18 bases in the middle. The CDR3 totals 17 residues. The CDR3 DNA sequence: TGTGCCTGGAGTGCCCTACAGGGAAGGGGCGGCAATCAGCCCCAGCATTTT. Protein: CAWSALQGRGGNQPQHF.

This rearrangement joins TRBV7-2 to TRBJ2-7; 7 nucleotides agree with TRBD1. CDR3 length: 13 residues. Per the germline V gene, CDR1 is SGHTA and CDR2 is FQGNSA. Trimming took 4 bases from V and 3 from J; bases not matched to a gene: 3. As DNA, the CDR3 is TGTGCCAGCAGCTCCTGGGACAGCTACGAGCAGTACTTC. It is translated as CASSSWDSYEQYF.

The chain couples TRBV5-5 to TRBJ1-3; no reliable D call. The CDR3 extends over 14 amino acids. The V and J ends lost 0 bases and 3 bases respectively, with 7 bases between them. The V gene's germline CDR1 is SGHKS and CDR2 YYEKEE (reference sequence). As DNA, the CDR3 is TGTGCCAGCAGCTTGGGTATTTTTGGAAACACCATATATTTT. Encoded protein: CASSLGIFGNTIYF.

This clone was observed a few times. This rearrangement joins TRBV5-5 to TRBJ2-7; 7 positions agree with TRBD1. Losses at the gene ends were 1 base for V and 0 bases for J; bases not matched to a gene: 4. In germline, CDR1 is SGHKS, CDR2 YYEKEE (reference sequence). The CDR3 covers 15 residues. CDR3 protein: CASSLSPGGSYEQYF. For the CDR3, the DNA is TGTGCCAGCAGCTTGTCCCCAGGGGGCTCCTACGAGCAGTACTTC.

The chain links TRBV18 to TRBJ2-3; D is unclear. Germline assignment: CDR1 KGHSH and CDR2 LQKENI. CDR3 size: 14 residues. Trimming cost V 3 bases and J 2 bases, with 9 bases left between them. The CDR3 coding sequence is TGTGCCAGCTCACCTTTGCAGTTCACAGATACGCAGTATTTT. The encoded protein is CASSPLQFTDTQYF.

The chain has TRBV7-2 and TRBJ2-7; TRBD1 is a possible D gene (5 bases). The CDR3 extends over 15 amino acids. V was pared by 0 bases and J by 2 bases, with 11 bases between. Germline V gives CDR1 SGHTA, CDR2 FQGNSA. The CDR3 sequence is CASSLAKGRAYEQYF. In nucleotides, the CDR3 is TGTGCCAGCAGCTTAGCGAAGGGCAGGGCCTACGAGCAGTACTTC.